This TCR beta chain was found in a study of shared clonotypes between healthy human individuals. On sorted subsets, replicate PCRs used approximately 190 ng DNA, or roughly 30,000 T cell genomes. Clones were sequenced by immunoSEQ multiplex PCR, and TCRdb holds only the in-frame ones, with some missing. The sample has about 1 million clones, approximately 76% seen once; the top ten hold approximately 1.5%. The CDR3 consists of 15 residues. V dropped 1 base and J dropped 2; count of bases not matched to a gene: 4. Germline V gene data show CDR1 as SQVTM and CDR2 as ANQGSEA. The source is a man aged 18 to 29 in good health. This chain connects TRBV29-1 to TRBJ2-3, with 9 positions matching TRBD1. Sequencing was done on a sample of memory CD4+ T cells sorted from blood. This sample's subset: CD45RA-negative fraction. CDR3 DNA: TGCAGCGTTGAAGGGGGACAGGGAGCCACAGATACGCAGTATTTT. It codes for CSVEGGQGATDTQYF.